Shown below are 31 T cell receptor beta chains from a single sample sequenced in a study of a mutant IDH1 vaccine in newly diagnosed glioma (dated by TCRdb to about 2021). Their target antigens are unknown. Library method: the immunoSEQ multiplex PCR assay. The table was pulled from immuneACCESS by TCRdb, which kept in-frame rearrangements only. Such tables lose some clones; where checked, under half of the loss comes from unresolved V genes, and the rest has no known cause. Within this sample are just over 65,000 clones, with nearly 85% of them counted one time only. The ten largest clones represent more than 10% of the sample. The meaning of the sample's time point label: week 23, last vaccination. Each vaccine dose, consisting of 300 ug of a 20-mer mutant IDH1 peptide in Montanide, was administered subcutaneously with topical imiquimod. Source: PBMCs, taken from a glioma patient whose treatment included an IDH1 peptide vaccine. The receptor source for this set is a man younger than 35 with glioma.

This clone was counted once. This chain joins TRBV27 and TRBJ1-2; D uncertain. V dropped 5 bases and J dropped 1 base, with 17 bases sitting between them. This CDR3 is 16 amino acids long. Germline CDR1 and CDR2: MNHEY and SMNVEV (reference sequence). CDR3 sequence (DNA): TGTGCCAGCAGTCCCTGGAGCAGTACGATTAACTATGGCTACACCTTC. Amino acid sequence: CASSPWSSTINYGYTF.

The chain recombines TRBV29-1 with TRBJ2-7; 14 nucleotides match TRBD2. This CDR3 region has 15 residues. The V gene end was trimmed by 4 bases and the J gene end by 6 bases; junction bases not matched to a gene: 8. In germline, CDR1 is SQVTM, CDR2 ANQGSEA. CDR3 region: CSVVGTSGRYSEQYF. The CDR3 coding sequence is TGCAGCGTTGTAGGGACTAGCGGGAGATATAGCGAGCAGTACTTC.

V is TRBV29-1 and J is TRBJ2-2; D perhaps matches TRBD1 (6 bases). V was clipped by 7 bases and J by 7 bases, with 16 bases between them. This CDR3 contains 13 residues. Germline lookup yields CDR1 SQVTM and CDR2 ANQGSEA. CDR3 sequence: CSARGGAIGELFF. The CDR3 DNA follows: TGCAGCGCCAGAGGGGGTGCGATCGGGGAGCTGTTTTTT.

This chain joins TRBV4-3 and TRBJ1-1, with 7 bases aligning to TRBD1. Germline loops: CDR1 LGHNA, CDR2 YSLEER. CDR3 length: 16 amino acids. The trim removed 2 bases at V and 1 base at J, leaving 7 bases unmatched. This chain's CDR3 is CASSQRTGTANTEAFF. The DNA for the CDR3 is TGCGCCAGCAGCCAACGAACCGGGACAGCGAACACTGAAGCTTTCTTT.

This clone was seen only once. V and J are TRBV2 and TRBJ1-2, with 7 bases aligning to TRBD1. CDR3 length: 15 amino acids. V shed 6 bases, J shed 0 bases, and the junction held 7 bases outside the gene matches. Germline assignment: CDR1 SNHLY and CDR2 FYNNEI. The DNA for the CDR3 is TGTGCCAGCAGCGAAACAGGGGTAGCTAACTATGGCTACACCTTC. Translating gives CASSETGVANYGYTF.

As to this clone: Other DNA sequences in the same sample also yield this CDR3. The gene calls are TRBV5-4 and TRBJ1-1; D is perhaps TRBD1 (5 bases). CDR1 and CDR2 from the germline V gene are SGHNT and YYREEE (reference sequence). The V and J ends lost 0 bases and 0 bases respectively, with 12 bases between them. This CDR3 spans 16 amino acids. The CDR3 protein is CASSLERGHMNTEAFF. CDR3 DNA: TGTGCCAGCAGCTTGGAACGCGGACATATGAACACTGAAGCTTTCTTT.

The chain employs TRBV9 and TRBJ2-7; 11 bases are shared with TRBD2. The V gene end was trimmed by 0 bases and the J gene end by 5 bases; junction bases not matched to a gene: 13. Germline V gives CDR1 SGDLS, CDR2 YYNGEE. The CDR3 sequence is 18 residues long. Here the CDR3 reads CASSVGGVGTSGFHEQYF. The CDR3 DNA is TGTGCCAGCAGCGTAGGTGGGGTGGGGACTAGCGGCTTCCACGAGCAGTACTTC.

The genes are TRBV10-3 and TRBJ2-3; the D call may be TRBD1 or TRBD2 (6 bases each). CDR1 is ENHRY, CDR2 SYGVKD, per germline. V dropped 3 bases and J dropped 5 bases, with 12 bases sitting between them. The CDR3 is 14 amino acids. The CDR3 region is CAISETRGGDTQYF. DNA of the CDR3: TGTGCCATCAGTGAAACCAGGGGAGGAGATACGCAGTATTTT.

This chain uses TRBV4-3 with TRBJ2-7, with unresolved D. V shed 0 bases and J shed 3 bases, with 12 bases lying between them. From germline, CDR1 is LGHNA and CDR2 YSLEER. This CDR3 has 15 amino acids. The CDR3 region is CASSQDRHNDYEQYF. The CDR3 DNA reads TGCGCCAGCAGCCAAGATCGTCACAACGACTACGAGCAGTACTTC.

The V call is TRBV4-3, the J call TRBJ2-2; D possibly corresponds to TRBD2 (7 bases). With 0 bases removed from V and 4 bases from J, the gap between germline ends came to 24 bases. From germline, CDR1 is LGHNA and CDR2 YSLEER. The CDR3 contains 20 residues. The CDR3, as DNA: TGCGCCAGCAGCCAAGATTCGGGCTTGGTGGGGGGGCTTGGCACCGGGGAGCTGTTTTTT. As protein: CASSQDSGLVGGLGTGELFF.

V usage is TRBV29-1 and J usage is TRBJ2-7; D assignment may be TRBD1 or TRBD2 (5 bases each). Trimming pared 4 bases from V and 3 bases from J, leaving 10 bases between. Germline CDR1 is SQVTM and CDR2 is ANQGSEA. The CDR3 is 12 amino acids. The CDR3 DNA reads TGCAGCGTTGCCGGGGCCAACTACGAGCAGTACTTC. Its protein is CSVAGANYEQYF.

J is TRBJ2-1 and V is TRBV5-1, with 7 bases that match TRBD2. Germline V CDR1 and CDR2: SGHRS, YFSETQ. The CDR3 has 15 residues. V was pared by 5 bases and J by 5 bases, with 10 bases of the junction left unmatched. The CDR3 sequence: CASRKSGVPDNEQFF. The CDR3 nucleotides are TGCGCCAGCAGGAAAAGCGGGGTCCCAGACAATGAGCAGTTCTTC. Variable domain in full (rest from reference TRBV5-1 and TRBJ2-1): KAGVTQTPRYLIKTRGQQVTLSCSPISGHRSVSWYQQTPGQGLQFLFEYFSETQRNKGNFPGRFSGRQFSNSRSEMNVSTLELGDSALYLCASRKSGVPDNEQFFGPGTRLTVL.

This chain links TRBV7-3 with TRBJ1-1, with D perhaps TRBD1 (5 bases). This CDR3 comprises 14 residues. The V gene lost 2 bases and the J gene lost 6 bases, with 13 bases spanning the gap. Germline CDR1 is SGHTA and CDR2 is FQGTGA. CDR3 DNA: TGTGCCAGCAGCTTATCAGGGTTGGTCGCTGAAGCTTTCTTT. Amino acid sequence: CASSLSGLVAEAFF. Combining the CDR3 with reference TRBV7-3 and TRBJ1-1 gives the whole variable domain GAGVSQTPSNKVTEKGKYVELRCDPISGHTALYWYRQSLGQGPEFLIYFQGTGAADDSGLPNDRFFAVRPEGSVSTLKIQRTERGDSAVYLCASSLSGLVAEAFFGQGTRLTVV.

To note about this clone: Its ends do not fully match the called genes, so a read error is possible. The genes are TRBV2 and TRBJ2-5; D might be TRBD1 or TRBD2, each matching 6 bases. The CDR3 is made up of 15 amino acids. CDR1 is SNHLY and CDR2 is FYNNEI in the germline V gene. The CDR3 loop is CASSESQGLRGASDF. DNA of the CDR3: TGTGCCAGCAGTGAGAGTCAGGGTCTGAGGGGGGCGTCCGACTTC.

The chain recombines TRBV1 with TRBJ2-7; TRBD1, the table's D call, was not compared with the DNA. TRBV1 is listed as a pseudogene. CDR3 length equals 17 residues. The CDR3: CTSSQVDVGTGESEQYF. For the CDR3, the DNA is TGCACCAGCAGCCAAGTCGATGTAGGGACAGGGGAAAGCGAGCAGTACTTC.

This clone was counted once. The gene calls are TRBV4-3 and TRBJ2-1, with 7 bases matching TRBD1. Trimming cost V 3 bases and J 7 bases; bases outside gene matches: 18. CDR1 and CDR2 (germline): LGHNA, YSLEER. The CDR3 length is 18 residues. In nucleotides, the CDR3 is TGCGCCAGCAGCCAGCGAATGATGACAGGGAGTCTCGGGAATGAGCAGTTCTTC. Protein product: CASSQRMMTGSLGNEQFF.

CDR3 sequence (DNA): TGTGCCAGCAGCTTGCCCTTAATGGGGAGCACTGAAGCTTTCTTT. Its translation is CASSLPLMGSTEAFF. The chain combines TRBV7-9 with TRBJ1-1; the D is unclear. Trimming removed 3 bases at V and 4 bases at J, with 15 bases between. This CDR3 is built from 15 residues. Germline V gives CDR1 SEHNR, CDR2 FQNEAQ (reference sequence).

The chain links TRBV6-5 to TRBJ1-1; no clear D gene. The V end lost 0 bases, the J end lost 1 base, and 12 bases lay between the germline ends. The CDR3 runs 16 residues. Germline V gene lookup returns CDR1 MNHEY and CDR2 SVGAGI. The CDR3 spells CASSYSNFRPNTEAFF. CDR3 nucleotide sequence: TGTGCCAGCAGTTACTCGAATTTCAGGCCGAACACTGAAGCTTTCTTT.

The chain has TRBV14 and TRBJ2-1, with D possibly being TRBD2 (6 bases). Germline assignment: CDR1 SGHDN and CDR2 FVKESK. The CDR3 is made up of 16 amino acids. The germline V and J ends were trimmed by 5 bases and 4 bases, with 18 bases remaining between them. The CDR3 coding sequence is TGTGCCAGCAGCAAGGCGGCGGGGCCCTATTACAATGAGCAGTTCTTC. Translated: CASSKAAGPYYNEQFF.

The gene calls are TRBV7-2 and TRBJ2-1, with D perhaps matching TRBD1 (6 bases). V was shortened by 3 bases and J by 6 bases, with 15 bases between the two germline ends. CDR1 SGHTA and CDR2 FQGNSA come from the germline V gene. This CDR3 contains 15 residues. The CDR3 reads CASSFQRGSTNEQFF. The CDR3 DNA reads TGTGCCAGCAGCTTCCAGAGGGGGTCAACCAATGAGCAGTTCTTC.

The chain employs TRBV5-6 and TRBJ2-3; D gene unclear. This CDR3 spans 11 amino acids. V lost 0 bases to trimming and J lost 6 bases, with 2 bases between them. Germline V gene sequence: CDR1 SGHDT, CDR2 YYEEEE. The CDR3 loop reads CASSLGDTQYF. Here the CDR3 DNA reads TGTGCCAGCAGCTTGGGGGATACGCAGTATTTT.

This chain links TRBV11-2 with TRBJ2-7; D remains unclear. The CDR3 covers 13 residues. CDR1 SGHAT and CDR2 FQNNGV come from the germline V gene. The ends were cut back, 1 base at V and 4 bases at J, with 8 bases in the middle. The DNA for the CDR3 is TGTGCCAGCAGCTTAGTCAAGAGGTACGAGCAGTACTTC. Its protein product is CASSLVKRYEQYF.

The V and J genes are TRBV4-1 and TRBJ1-5, with 7 bases aligning to TRBD1. With 3 bases clipped from V and 2 bases from J, the junction kept 7 bases outside the gene matches. The CDR3 contains 16 residues. Germline CDR1 and CDR2: MGHRA and YSYEKL. CDR3 DNA sequence: TGCGCCAGCAGCCAGAGAGCCGGGACAGGCAATCAGCCCCAGCATTTT. It translates to CASSQRAGTGNQPQHF.

This clone occurred a few times. The chain couples TRBV27 to TRBJ2-7; either TRBD1 or TRBD2 may fit D (6 bases each). V lost 5 bases and J 1 base, leaving 12 bases between the germline ends. There are 14 residues in the CDR3. CDR1 is MNHEY, CDR2 SMNVEV, per germline (reference sequence). The CDR3 region is CASSRRGRSYEQYF. DNA of the CDR3: TGTGCCAGCAGTAGGAGGGGGAGGTCCTACGAGCAGTACTTC.

The chain combines TRBV4-3 with TRBJ1-2, with D possibly matching TRBD1 (6 bases). This CDR3 spans 14 amino acids. Germline lookup yields CDR1 LGHNA and CDR2 YSLEER. Trimming pared 1 base from V and 5 bases from J, leaving 11 bases between. CDR3 loop: CASSQAGALYGYTF. The CDR3 DNA is TGCGCCAGCAGCCAAGCGGGGGCCTTGTATGGCTACACCTTC.

The chain has TRBV7-9 and TRBJ2-1, with a tentative D call TRBD2 (6 bases). The germline gives CDR1 SEHNR, CDR2 FQNEAQ (reference sequence). Trimming left V 9 bases short and J 4 bases short, with 31 bases between. The CDR3 loop spans 19 amino acids. The CDR3 protein is CARREDETPRPPGYNEQFF. The CDR3 DNA follows: TGTGCCAGGAGGGAGGATGAGACGCCGCGTCCACCGGGGTACAATGAGCAGTTCTTC.

This chain connects TRBV4-1 to TRBJ2-7; 9 bases map to TRBD2. The CDR3 runs 14 residues. Germline values: CDR1 MGHRA, CDR2 YSYEKL. V gave up 3 bases and J gave up 3 bases; unmatched junction bases: 3. In DNA form, the CDR3 reads TGCGCCAGCAGCCAGGGACTAGCCTTCTACGAGCAGTACTTC. It specifies CASSQGLAFYEQYF.

As regards this clone: Other DNA sequences within the sample encode an identical CDR3. CDR3 in amino acids: CASSLGGAGANVLTF. DNA for the CDR3: TGTGCCAGCAGCTTGGGAGGGGCTGGGGCCAACGTCCTGACTTTC. This chain links TRBV7-2 with TRBJ2-6; 7 nucleotides agree with TRBD2. Trimming cost V 3 bases and J 2 bases; bases outside gene matches: 1. This CDR3 is built from 15 residues. Germline CDR1 SGHTA, CDR2 FQGNSA.

The rearrangement joins TRBV5-4 to TRBJ2-7, with D unresolved. Trimming cost V 0 bases and J 0 bases, with 10 bases left between them. Germline CDR1 is SGHNT and CDR2 is YYREEE (reference sequence). The CDR3 totals 15 residues. CDR3 DNA: TGTGCCAGCAGCTTGGTGGGCAGGCCCTCCTACGAGCAGTACTTC. Residues: CASSLVGRPSYEQYF.

The chain joins TRBV30 to TRBJ1-5; tentative D call: TRBD1 (5 bases). With 0 bases removed from V and 6 bases from J, the gap between germline ends came to 9 bases. Germline lookup yields CDR1 GTSNPN and CDR2 SVGIG (reference sequence). The CDR3 is made up of 13 amino acids. In DNA, the CDR3 is TGTGCCTGGAGTGTAGCAGGGACTCAGCCCCAGCATTTT. This codes for CAWSVAGTQPQHF.

The chain couples TRBV28 to TRBJ1-5, with D uncertain. The CDR3 sequence is 14 residues long. Germline CDR1 and CDR2: MDHEN and SYDVKM. Between the trimmed V and J ends, which lost 6 bases and 4 bases, there was a span of 13 bases. CDR3 coding DNA: TGTGCCAGCAGATACAGCACAAAAAATCAGCCCCAGCATTTT. Protein sequence: CASRYSTKNQPQHF. Full variable domain (missing parts from reference TRBV28 and TRBJ1-5): DVKVTQSSRYLVKRTGEKVFLECVQDMDHENMFWYRQDPGLGLRLIYFSYDVKMKEKGDIPEGYSVSREKKERFSLILESASTNQTSMYLCASRYSTKNQPQHFGDGTRLSIL.